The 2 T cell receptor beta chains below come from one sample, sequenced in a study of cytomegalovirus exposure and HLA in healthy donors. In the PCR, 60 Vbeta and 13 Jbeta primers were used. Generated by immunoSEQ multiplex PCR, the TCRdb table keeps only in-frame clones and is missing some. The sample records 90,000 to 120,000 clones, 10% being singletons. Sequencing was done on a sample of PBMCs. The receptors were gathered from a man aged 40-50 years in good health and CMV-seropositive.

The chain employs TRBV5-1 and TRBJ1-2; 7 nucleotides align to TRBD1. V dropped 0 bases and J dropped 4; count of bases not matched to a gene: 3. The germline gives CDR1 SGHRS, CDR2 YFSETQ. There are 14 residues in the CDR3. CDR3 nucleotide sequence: TGCGCCAGCAGCTTGGACAGGGGTCCCTATGGCTACACCTTC. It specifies CASSLDRGPYGYTF.

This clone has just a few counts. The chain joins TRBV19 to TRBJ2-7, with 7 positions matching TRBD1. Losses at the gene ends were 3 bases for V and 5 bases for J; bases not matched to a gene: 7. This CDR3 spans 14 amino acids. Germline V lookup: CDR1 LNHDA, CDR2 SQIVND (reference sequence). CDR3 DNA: TGTGCCAGTAGTATGGGACAGCCCTTGGACGAGCAGTACTTC. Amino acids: CASSMGQPLDEQYF.